The present T cell receptor (beta chain) was sequenced within a study of shared clonotypes between healthy human individuals. Study as a whole: CD4 naive cells filled three plates per donor, CD4 memory three, CD8 naive two and CD8 memory one.

Study outcomes and limitations: Non-shared clonotypes had lower generation probabilities than clonotypes shared by all four sorted-subset donors.

Repertoires were generated with immunoSEQ multiplex PCR, while TCRdb's copy carries only in-frame clones and drops some. The profile shows just over 2,000,000 clones, approximately 94% of them singletons. Notes on this clone: The antigen is undetermined.

Germline V gives CDR1 SGHDT, CDR2 YYEEEE. This CDR3 comprises 14 residues. Trimming removed 7 bases from V and 4 bases from J, with 17 bases in between. Cells designated naive CD8 were CD45RO-negative and were positively selected for CCR7, with terminally differentiated effector memory CD45RA+ cells excluded. The sequenced sample consisted of naive CD8+ T cells sorted from blood. The V call is TRBV5-6, the J call TRBJ1-2, with a tentative D call TRBD1 (6 bases). The TCR comes from a man younger than 35 in good health. The CDR3 DNA is TGTGCCAGCGGACCCGGGGCAGGGGTCTATGGCTACACCTTC. Translation gives CASGPGAGVYGYTF.